The source of this TCR beta chain is a study of blood T cell repertoires in COVID-19. Study context: The analysed material was cDNA or gDNA that came from T cells, B-cell-depleted T cells, or PBMCs.

Each participant's cohort was designated according to participant-reported clinical history. Cohort 3 donors counted as recovered after two negative PCRs, clearance, or resolved symptoms. CDR1 and CDR2 (germline): MRHNA, SNTAGT. The junction had 7 bases not matched to a gene; V was cut back by 1 base and J by 10 bases. There are 14 residues in the CDR3. Produced via immunoSEQ multiplex PCR; TCRdb's table is partial and in-frame only. The sample shows roughly 500,000 clones, 75% to 90% of them seen only once. The sequenced sample consisted of PBMCs or T cells enriched from blood (not recorded which). This clonotype originated in a woman aged 55-69 years who had recovered from COVID-19. This chain uses TRBV6-4 with TRBJ2-1; 7 bases map to TRBD2. The CDR3 bases are TGTGCCAGCAGTGACTTGGCTAGCGGCAGGGAGCAGTTCTTC. It encodes CASSDLASGREQFF.